This is a list of T cell receptor beta chains from one sample in a study of blood T cell repertoires in COVID-19. Only in-frame clones appear in the TCRdb table, and some are missing; sequencing was by immunoSEQ multiplex PCR. The table includes some 200,000 clones, around 91% detected once. Sequencing was performed on PBMCs or T cells enriched from blood (not recorded which). The receptor source for this set is a woman under 30 in a cohort exposed to, infected with or recovered from COVID-19 (not recorded which). CDR3s include the opening cysteine and the closing phenylalanine or tryptophan. Fields, in order: clone size, V gene, D gene, J gene, CDR3 protein, CDR3 DNA. A D gene is named only where the DNA matches it firmly. Clone size is stated in some rows and not others, as once, few, many or a class when expanded.

clone_size: -; v_call: TRBV4-1; d_call: -; j_call: TRBJ2-3; cdr3_aa: CASSQGEFDTDTQYF; cdr3_nt: TGCGCCAGCAGCCAAGGAGAGTTTGATACAGATACGCAGTATTTT
clone_size: -; v_call: TRBV18; d_call: -; j_call: TRBJ1-4; cdr3_aa: CASSNREGKLFF; cdr3_nt: TGTGCCAGCTCCAACAGGGAGGGAAAACTGTTTTTT
clone_size: -; v_call: TRBV5-1; d_call: -; j_call: TRBJ1-2; cdr3_aa: CATSGGYDYGYTF; cdr3_nt: TGCGCCACGAGCGGGGGATACGACTATGGCTACACCTTC
clone_size: few; v_call: TRBV11-2; d_call: -; j_call: TRBJ2-3; cdr3_aa: CASSLTGISGTDTQYF; cdr3_nt: TGTGCCAGCAGCTTGACGGGGATCTCTGGCACAGATACGCAGTATTTT
clone_size: -; v_call: TRBV7-3; d_call: TRBD2; j_call: TRBJ2-1; cdr3_aa: CASSLNAGVDNEQFF; cdr3_nt: TGTGCCAGCAGCTTAAATGCGGGAGTGGATAATGAGCAGTTCTTC
clone_size: many; v_call: TRBV24-1; d_call: TRBD1; j_call: TRBJ1-1; cdr3_aa: CATSAGTVNTEAFF; cdr3_nt: TGTGCCACCAGTGCCGGGACAGTGAACACTGAAGCTTTCTTT
clone_size: -; v_call: TRBV15; d_call: -; j_call: TRBJ2-3; cdr3_aa: CATSRDSTTDTQYF; cdr3_nt: TGTGCCACCAGCAGGGACAGCACCACAGATACGCAGTATTTT
clone_size: -; v_call: TRBV28; d_call: -; j_call: TRBJ1-1; cdr3_aa: CASRSWHENTEAFF; cdr3_nt: TGTGCCAGCAGGTCATGGCACGAGAACACTGAAGCTTTCTTT
clone_size: -; v_call: TRBV18; d_call: TRBD1; j_call: TRBJ1-5; cdr3_aa: CASSQSTGVSNQPQHF; cdr3_nt: TGTGCCAGCTCACAATCGACAGGGGTCAGCAATCAGCCCCAGCATTTT
clone_size: -; v_call: TRBV19; d_call: -; j_call: TRBJ1-1; cdr3_aa: CASSIELELNTEAFF; cdr3_nt: TGTGCCAGTAGTATAGAACTGGAGCTGAACACTGAAGCTTTCTTT
clone_size: -; v_call: TRBV6-5; d_call: -; j_call: TRBJ2-7; cdr3_aa: CVSRRQYSSYEQYF; cdr3_nt: TGTGTCAGCAGGCGACAGTATAGCTCCTACGAGCAGTACTTC
clone_size: -; v_call: TRBV7-9; d_call: TRBD1; j_call: TRBJ1-3; cdr3_aa: CASSYQGATGNTIYF; cdr3_nt: TGTGCCAGCAGTTACCAGGGGGCGACCGGAAACACCATATATTTT
clone_size: -; v_call: TRBV7-9; d_call: TRBD2; j_call: TRBJ2-1; cdr3_aa: CASSLAGGRDEQFF; cdr3_nt: TGTGCCAGCAGCTTAGCGGGAGGGAGGGATGAGCAGTTCTTC
clone_size: -; v_call: TRBV7-9; d_call: -; j_call: TRBJ1-2; cdr3_aa: CASSLQGGNYGYTF; cdr3_nt: TGTGCCAGCAGTTTACAGGGTGGCAACTATGGCTACACCTTC
clone_size: -; v_call: TRBV5-3; d_call: -; j_call: TRBJ1-1; cdr3_aa: CARSFGQSTEAFF; cdr3_nt: TGTGCCAGAAGCTTTGGACAGAGCACTGAAGCTTTCTTT
clone_size: -; v_call: TRBV10-3; d_call: -; j_call: TRBJ2-7; cdr3_aa: CAISESTHGVSYEQYF; cdr3_nt: TGTGCCATCAGTGAGTCGACTCATGGCGTTTCCTACGAGCAGTACTTC
clone_size: -; v_call: TRBV7-9; d_call: -; j_call: TRBJ2-7; cdr3_aa: CASSLGGRGPEEYSYEQYF; cdr3_nt: TGTGCCAGCAGCTTAGGGGGTAGAGGGCCCGAGGAATACTCCTACGAGCAGTACTTC
clone_size: -; v_call: TRBV9; d_call: TRBD1; j_call: TRBJ2-6; cdr3_aa: CASSEGTGHSGANVLTF; cdr3_nt: TGTGCCAGCAGCGAAGGGACAGGACACTCTGGGGCCAACGTCCTGACTTTC
clone_size: -; v_call: TRBV27; d_call: TRBD1; j_call: TRBJ1-5; cdr3_aa: CASSQGTGRQPQHF; cdr3_nt: TGTGCCAGCAGCCAGGGGACAGGGAGGCAGCCCCAGCATTTT
clone_size: once; v_call: TRBV2; d_call: -; j_call: TRBJ2-1; cdr3_aa: CASSSDSTDNEQFF; cdr3_nt: TGTGCCAGCAGTTCGGACTCGACTGACAATGAGCAGTTCTTC
clone_size: -; v_call: TRBV28; d_call: TRBD1; j_call: TRBJ2-7; cdr3_aa: CASSHRDRTNYEQYF; cdr3_nt: TGTGCCAGCAGCCACAGGGACAGGACCAACTACGAGCAGTACTTC
clone_size: -; v_call: TRBV6-5; d_call: -; j_call: TRBJ1-2; cdr3_aa: CASTSGFRPNYGYTF; cdr3_nt: TGTGCCAGCACCTCGGGTTTCCGGCCTAACTATGGCTACACCTTC
clone_size: -; v_call: TRBV7-3; d_call: TRBD2; j_call: TRBJ2-1; cdr3_aa: CASSPHLAGSYNEQFF; cdr3_nt: TGTGCCAGCAGCCCGCATTTAGCGGGATCCTACAATGAGCAGTTCTTC
clone_size: few; v_call: TRBV9; d_call: -; j_call: TRBJ2-7; cdr3_aa: CASSVGDSDYEQYF; cdr3_nt: TGTGCCAGCAGCGTAGGGGACTCGGACTACGAGCAGTACTTC
clone_size: -; v_call: TRBV5-1; d_call: TRBD1; j_call: TRBJ1-6; cdr3_aa: CASSRTGNNSPLHF; cdr3_nt: TGCGCCAGCAGCCGGACAGGGAATAATTCACCCCTCCACTTT
clone_size: -; v_call: TRBV19; d_call: -; j_call: TRBJ2-2; cdr3_aa: CASTVGQGLVVGTGELFF; cdr3_nt: TGTGCCAGTACTGTCGGGCAGGGATTGGTGGTGGGCACCGGGGAGCTGTTTTTT
clone_size: -; v_call: TRBV2; d_call: TRBD1; j_call: TRBJ2-3; cdr3_aa: CASKIFRGRGDTQYF; cdr3_nt: TGTGCCAGCAAGATATTCAGGGGGCGAGGAGATACGCAGTATTTT
clone_size: -; v_call: TRBV7-6; d_call: -; j_call: TRBJ1-3; cdr3_aa: CASSLAPDSENTIYF; cdr3_nt: TGTGCCAGCAGCTTAGCACCGGACAGTGAAAACACCATATATTTT
clone_size: once; v_call: TRBV3-1/TRBV3-2; d_call: -; j_call: TRBJ1-1; cdr3_aa: CASSQQSRTPEAFF; cdr3_nt: TGTGCCAGCAGCCAACAGTCTAGGACACCTGAAGCTTTCTTT
clone_size: once; v_call: TRBV29-1; d_call: -; j_call: TRBJ2-1; cdr3_aa: CSVSGVLVQFF; cdr3_nt: TGCAGCGTGTCCGGAGTACTTGTGCAGTTCTTC
clone_size: -; v_call: TRBV5-1; d_call: TRBD2; j_call: TRBJ2-7; cdr3_aa: CASSLWEGMGEQYF; cdr3_nt: TGCGCCAGCAGCCTCTGGGAGGGTATGGGCGAGCAGTACTTC
clone_size: few; v_call: TRBV6-5; d_call: TRBD1; j_call: TRBJ1-1; cdr3_aa: CASNHRGEAFF; cdr3_nt: TGTGCCAGCAACCACAGGGGGGAAGCTTTCTTT